The 20 T cell receptor beta chains in this list originate from one sample, sequenced in a study of CXCR3-negative and CXCR3-positive naive CD8 T cells. Via 5' RACE with UMI labels, TRB cDNA libraries were prepared. TCRdb reprocessed the 5' RACE reads, keeping one entry per CDR3 protein, no DNA. Its listing shows about 62,000 distinct CDR3 sequences. What was sequenced was naive CXCR3- CD8+ T cells from blood. Subset of the sample: CD45RO-CCR7+CD27+CD95- naive CD8+ T cells lacking CXCR3 (TNR3-). These receptors all stem from a human donor in good health. Some clones in this sample may be carry-over from other donors' samples.

The chain carries TRBV19 and TRBJ1-5. Germline V gene sequence: CDR1 LNHDA, CDR2 SQIVND (reference sequence). The CDR3 consists of 15 residues. The CDR3 region is CASSMYDGDNQPQHF.

CDR3 region: CAISVEADVRDTQYF. The V and J genes are TRBV10-3 and TRBJ2-3. The germline V gene has CDR1 ENHRY and CDR2 SYGVKD. This CDR3 spans 15 amino acids.

The gene calls are TRBV7-2 and TRBJ2-4. The CDR3 contains 12 residues. The germline gives CDR1 SGHTA, CDR2 FQGNSA. The CDR3 reads CASSLDLNIQYF.

The chain recombines TRBV4-3 with TRBJ2-7; the D call from TCRdb, TRBD2, cannot be confirmed without DNA. The CDR3 loop spans 15 amino acids. Germline V lookup: CDR1 LGHNA, CDR2 YSLEER. The CDR3 sequence: CASSQEDSGKYEQYF.

The chain employs TRBV15 and TRBJ2-5; checking the TCRdb D call of TRBD1 is not possible without DNA. The germline gives CDR1 LNHNV, CDR2 YYDKDF (reference sequence). CDR3 length: 16 amino acids. Here the CDR3 reads CATSSGQDEYQETQYF.

The rearrangement uses TRBV6-6 and TRBJ2-1; the TCRdb call, TRBD2, lacks DNA for checking. Per the germline V gene, CDR1 is MNHNY and CDR2 is SVGAGI (reference sequence). This CDR3 spans 16 amino acids. The CDR3 sequence is CASSYSPRLAGPEQFF.

The V gene is TRBV29-1, the J gene TRBJ2-7; TCRdb outputs TRBD2, but without DNA this stays unchecked. The CDR3 consists of 15 residues. CDR1 is SQVTM, CDR2 ANQGSEA, per germline. CDR3 amino acids: CSVERESGGAREQYF.

This chain links TRBV7-6 with TRBJ1-2. This CDR3 contains 14 residues. The V gene's germline CDR1 is SGHVS and CDR2 FNYEAQ. This CDR3 reads CASSLGDTDYGYTF.

The rearrangement links TRBV5-1 to TRBJ2-7; absent DNA, TCRdb's TRBD2 call cannot be checked. The germline CDR1 and CDR2 sequences are SGHRS and YFSETQ. The CDR3 runs to 15 residues. The CDR3: CASSFISGSGYEQYF.

The chain is built from TRBV5-8 and TRBJ1-5; the TCRdb call, TRBD1, lacks DNA for checking. The germline V gene has CDR1 SGHTS and CDR2 YDEGEE. CDR3 size: 15 residues. CDR3 in amino acids: CASSTQPSGDQPQHF. Based on the CDR3 plus reference TRBV5-8 and TRBJ1-5, the full variable domain is EAGVTQSPTHLIKTRGQQATLRCSPISGHTSVYWYQQALGLGLQFLLWYDEGEERNRGNFPPRFSGRQFPNYSSELNVNALELEDSALYLCASSTQPSGDQPQHFGDGTRLSIL.

The chain links TRBV5-1 to TRBJ1-2. Germline V gene lookup returns CDR1 SGHRS and CDR2 YFSETQ. The CDR3 sequence is 17 residues long. CDR3 sequence reads: CASSLEVSGISNYGYTF.

The CDR3 protein is CASSGTQETQYF. The rearrangement uses TRBV5-1 and TRBJ2-5; lacking DNA, the TRBD1 call made by TCRdb goes unchecked. There are 12 residues in the CDR3. Germline lookup yields CDR1 SGHRS and CDR2 YFSETQ.

The J gene is TRBJ1-1, the V gene TRBV6-2 or TRBV6-3; TCRdb's assignment of TRBD1 cannot be checked, as there is no DNA. Germline V gene data show CDR1 as MNHEY and CDR2 as SVGEGT. The CDR3 sequence is 13 residues long. This chain's CDR3 is CASSSYTAHEAFF.

The chain links TRBV28 to TRBJ1-2; lacking DNA, the TRBD1 call made by TCRdb goes unchecked. The CDR3 runs 13 residues. The germline CDR1 and CDR2 sequences are MDHEN and SYDVKM. The CDR3 region is CASSRPGKGGYTF.

V gene TRBV10-3 combines with J gene TRBJ1-2; TCRdb indicates TRBD1, and absent DNA this call remains unverified. The CDR3 is 17 amino acids. Germline CDR1 reads ENHRY; CDR2 reads SYGVKD. The CDR3 loop reads CAISESSTGESGYGYTF.

This chain connects TRBV7-6 to TRBJ2-7; TCRdb's D gene call, TRBD1, goes unchecked for lack of DNA. This CDR3 spans 14 amino acids. From germline, CDR1 is SGHVS and CDR2 FNYEAQ. The CDR3 loop reads CASSAGIGIHEQYF.

The rearrangement joins TRBV18 to TRBJ1-5; TCRdb calls TRBD1, which cannot be checked without DNA. Germline assignment: CDR1 KGHSH and CDR2 LQKENI. The CDR3 is made up of 15 amino acids. The CDR3 spells CASSNGQGGNQPQHF.

This chain links TRBV10-2 with TRBJ2-7; with no DNA, the TCRdb D assignment of TRBD1 cannot be verified. Per germline, CDR1 WSHSY and CDR2 SAAADI. The CDR3 consists of 12 residues. CDR3 residues: CASSVQAYEQYF.

This chain uses TRBV29-1 with TRBJ2-5; the TRBD1 assignment by TCRdb is unverifiable without DNA. Per germline, CDR1 SQVTM and CDR2 ANQGSEA. CDR3 length: 13 amino acids. The CDR3 protein is CSVRGQGLETQYF. Supplemented by reference TRBV29-1 and TRBJ2-5, the full variable domain reads SAVISQKPSRDICQRGTSLTIQCQVDSQVTMMFWYRQQPGQSLTLIATANQGSEATYESGFVIDKFPISRPNLTFSTLTVSNMSPEDSSIYLCSVRGQGLETQYFGPGTRLLVL.

The chain couples TRBV7-9 to TRBJ2-7; TCRdb's D call, TRBD1, is unchecked because there is no DNA. The germline V gene encodes CDR1 SEHNR and CDR2 FQNEAQ (reference sequence). The CDR3 runs 14 residues. CDR3 amino acids: CASSEPGQAYEQYF.